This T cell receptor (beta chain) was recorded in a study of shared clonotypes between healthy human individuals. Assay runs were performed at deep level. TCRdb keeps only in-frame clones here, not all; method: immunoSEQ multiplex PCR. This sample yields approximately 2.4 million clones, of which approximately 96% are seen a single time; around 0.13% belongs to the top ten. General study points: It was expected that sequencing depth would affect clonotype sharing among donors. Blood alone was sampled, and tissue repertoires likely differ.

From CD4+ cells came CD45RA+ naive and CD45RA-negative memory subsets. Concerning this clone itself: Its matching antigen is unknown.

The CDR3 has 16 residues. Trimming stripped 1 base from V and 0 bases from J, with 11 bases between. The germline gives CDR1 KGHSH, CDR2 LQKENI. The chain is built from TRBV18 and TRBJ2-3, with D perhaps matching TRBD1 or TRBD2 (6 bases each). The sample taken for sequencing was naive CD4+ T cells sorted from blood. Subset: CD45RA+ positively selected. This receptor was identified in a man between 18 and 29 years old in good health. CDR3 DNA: TGTGCCAGCTCACCACAGGGCGGGACAAGCACAGATACGCAGTATTTT. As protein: CASSPQGGTSTDTQYF. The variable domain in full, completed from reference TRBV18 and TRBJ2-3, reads NAGVMQNPRHLVRRRGQEARLRCSPMKGHSHVYWYRQLPEEGLKFMVYLQKENIIDESGMPKERFSAEFPKEGPSILRIQQVVRGDSAAYFCASSPQGGTSTDTQYFGPGTRLTVL.